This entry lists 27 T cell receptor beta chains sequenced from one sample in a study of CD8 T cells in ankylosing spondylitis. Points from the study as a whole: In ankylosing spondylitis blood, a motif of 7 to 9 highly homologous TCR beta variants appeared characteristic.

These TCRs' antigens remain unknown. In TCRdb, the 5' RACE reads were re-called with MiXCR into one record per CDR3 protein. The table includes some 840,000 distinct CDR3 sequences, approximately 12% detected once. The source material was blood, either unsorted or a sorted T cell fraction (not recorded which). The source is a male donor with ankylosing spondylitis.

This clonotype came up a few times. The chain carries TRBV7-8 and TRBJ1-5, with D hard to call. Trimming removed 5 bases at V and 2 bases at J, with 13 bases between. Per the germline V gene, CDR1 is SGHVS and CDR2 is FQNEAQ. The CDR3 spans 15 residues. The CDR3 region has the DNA TGTGCCAGCAGCCTCCAGAACACGGGCAATCAGCCCCAGCATTTT. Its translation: CASSLQNTGNQPQHF.

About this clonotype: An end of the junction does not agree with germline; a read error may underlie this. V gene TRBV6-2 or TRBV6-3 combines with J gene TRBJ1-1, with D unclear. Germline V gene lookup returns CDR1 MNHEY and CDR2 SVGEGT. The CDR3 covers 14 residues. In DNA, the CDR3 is TGTGCCAGCACGGACCCGTCAATGAACACTGAAGTTTTCTTT. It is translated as CASTDPSMNTEVFF.

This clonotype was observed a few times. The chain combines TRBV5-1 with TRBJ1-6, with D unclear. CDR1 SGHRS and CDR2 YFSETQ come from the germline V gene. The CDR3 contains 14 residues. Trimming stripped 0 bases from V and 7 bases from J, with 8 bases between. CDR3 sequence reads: CASSLESWNSPLHF. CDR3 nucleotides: TGCGCCAGCAGCTTGGAGTCGTGGAATTCACCCCTCCACTTT.

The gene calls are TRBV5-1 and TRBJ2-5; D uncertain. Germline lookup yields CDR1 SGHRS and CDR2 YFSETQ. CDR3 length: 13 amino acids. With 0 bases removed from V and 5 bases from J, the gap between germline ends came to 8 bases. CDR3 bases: TGCGCCAGCAGCTTGGACGGATATGAGACCCAGTACTTC. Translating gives CASSLDGYETQYF. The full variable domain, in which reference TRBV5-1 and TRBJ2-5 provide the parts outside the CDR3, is KAGVTQTPRYLIKTRGQQVTLSCSPISGHRSVSWYQQTPGQGLQFLFEYFSETQRNKGNFPGRFSGRQFSNSRSEMNVSTLELGDSALYLCASSLDGYETQYFGPGTRLLVL.

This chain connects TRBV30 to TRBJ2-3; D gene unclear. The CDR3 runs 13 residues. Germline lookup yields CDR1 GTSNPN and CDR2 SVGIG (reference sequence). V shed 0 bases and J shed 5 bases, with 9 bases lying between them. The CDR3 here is CAWSVGILDTQYF. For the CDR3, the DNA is TGTGCCTGGAGTGTTGGAATTCTAGATACGCAGTATTTT. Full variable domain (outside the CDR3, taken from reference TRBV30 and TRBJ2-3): SQTIHQWPATLVQPVGSPLSLECTVEGTSNPNLYWYRQAAGRGLQLLFYSVGIGQISSEVPQNLSASRPQDRQFILSSKKLLLSDSGFYLCAWSVGILDTQYFGPGTRLTVL.

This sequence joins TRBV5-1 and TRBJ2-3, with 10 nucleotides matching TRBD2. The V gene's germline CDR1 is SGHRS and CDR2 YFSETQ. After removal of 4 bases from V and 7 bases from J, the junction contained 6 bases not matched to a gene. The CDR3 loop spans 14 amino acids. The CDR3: CASSPSGSPNTQYF. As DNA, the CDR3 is TGCGCCAGCAGCCCTAGCGGGAGCCCAAATACGCAGTATTTT.

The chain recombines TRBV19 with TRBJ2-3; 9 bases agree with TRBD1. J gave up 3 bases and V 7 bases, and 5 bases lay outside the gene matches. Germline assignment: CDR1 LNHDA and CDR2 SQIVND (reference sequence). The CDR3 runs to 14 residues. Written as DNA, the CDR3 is TGTGCCAGTAACGACAGGGGGAGGACAGATACGCAGTATTTT. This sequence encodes CASNDRGRTDTQYF.

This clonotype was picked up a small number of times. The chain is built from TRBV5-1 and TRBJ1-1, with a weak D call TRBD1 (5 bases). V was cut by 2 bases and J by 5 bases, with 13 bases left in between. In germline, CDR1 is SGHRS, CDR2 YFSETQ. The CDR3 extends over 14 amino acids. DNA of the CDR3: TGCGCCAGCAGCTTATTTTGGGACCAGACTGAAGCTTTCTTT. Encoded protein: CASSLFWDQTEAFF.

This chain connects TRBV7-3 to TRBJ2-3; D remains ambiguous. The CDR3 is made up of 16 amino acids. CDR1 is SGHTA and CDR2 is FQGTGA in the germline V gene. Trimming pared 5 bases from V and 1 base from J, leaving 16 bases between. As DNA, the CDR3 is TGTGCCAGCAGCCCTGGCCACAGTAAGGGCACAGATACGCAGTATTTT. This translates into CASSPGHSKGTDTQYF.

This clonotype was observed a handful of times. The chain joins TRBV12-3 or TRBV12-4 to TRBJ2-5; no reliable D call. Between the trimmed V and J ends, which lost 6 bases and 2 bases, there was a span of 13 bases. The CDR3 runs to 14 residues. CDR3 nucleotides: TGTGCCAGCAGCCCCCTTGGGGAACAAGAGACCCAGTACTTC. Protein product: CASSPLGEQETQYF.

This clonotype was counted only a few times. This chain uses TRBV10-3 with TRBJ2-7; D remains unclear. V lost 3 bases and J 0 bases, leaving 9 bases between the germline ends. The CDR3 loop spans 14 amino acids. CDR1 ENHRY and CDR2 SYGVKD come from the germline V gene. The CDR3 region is CAISEVAGSYEQYF. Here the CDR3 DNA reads TGTGCCATCAGTGAAGTGGCCGGCTCCTACGAGCAGTACTTC.

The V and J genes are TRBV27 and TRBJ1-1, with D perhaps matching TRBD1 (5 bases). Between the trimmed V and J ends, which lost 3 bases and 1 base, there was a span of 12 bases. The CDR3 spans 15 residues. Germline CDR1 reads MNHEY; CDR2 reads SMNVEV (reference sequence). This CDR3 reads CASSFWDDGNTEAFF. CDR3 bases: TGTGCCAGCAGTTTCTGGGACGACGGGAACACTGAAGCTTTCTTT.

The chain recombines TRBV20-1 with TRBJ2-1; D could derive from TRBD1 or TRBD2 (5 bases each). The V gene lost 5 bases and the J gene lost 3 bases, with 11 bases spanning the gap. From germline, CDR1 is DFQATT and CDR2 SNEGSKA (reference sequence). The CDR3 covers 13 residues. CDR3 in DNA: TGCAGTGCTTTCCGGGACGTCTACAATGAGCAGTTCTTC. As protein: CSAFRDVYNEQFF.

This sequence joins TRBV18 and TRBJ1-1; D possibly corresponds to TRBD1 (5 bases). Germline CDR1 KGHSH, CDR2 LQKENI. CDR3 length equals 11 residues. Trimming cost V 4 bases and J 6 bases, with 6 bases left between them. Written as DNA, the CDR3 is TGTGCCAGCTCACAGACAGCTGAAGCTTTCTTT. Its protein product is CASSQTAEAFF. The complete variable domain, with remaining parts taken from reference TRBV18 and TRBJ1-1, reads NAGVMQNPRHLVRRRGQEARLRCSPMKGHSHVYWYRQLPEEGLKFMVYLQKENIIDESGMPKERFSAEFPKEGPSILRIQQVVRGDSAAYFCASSQTAEAFFGQGTRLTVV.

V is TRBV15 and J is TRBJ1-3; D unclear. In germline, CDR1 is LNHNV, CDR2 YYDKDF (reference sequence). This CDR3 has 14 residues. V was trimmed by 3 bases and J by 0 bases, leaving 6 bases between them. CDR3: CATSSRVSGNTIYF. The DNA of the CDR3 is TGTGCCACCAGCAGCCGGGTCTCTGGAAACACCATATATTTT.

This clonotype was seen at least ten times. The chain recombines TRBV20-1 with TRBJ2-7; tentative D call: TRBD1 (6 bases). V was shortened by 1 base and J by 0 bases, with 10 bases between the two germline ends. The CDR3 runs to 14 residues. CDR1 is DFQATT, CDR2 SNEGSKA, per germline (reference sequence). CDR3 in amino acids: CSARAPQGSYEQYF. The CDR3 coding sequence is TGCAGTGCTAGAGCCCCACAGGGCTCCTACGAGCAGTACTTC.

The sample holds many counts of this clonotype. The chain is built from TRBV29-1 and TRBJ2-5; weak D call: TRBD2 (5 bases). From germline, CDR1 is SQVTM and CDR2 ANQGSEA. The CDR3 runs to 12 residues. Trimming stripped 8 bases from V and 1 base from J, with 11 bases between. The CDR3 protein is CSFCTSQETQYF. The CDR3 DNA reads TGCAGCTTTTGTACTAGCCAAGAGACCCAGTACTTC. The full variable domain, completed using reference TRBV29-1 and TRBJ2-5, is SAVISQKPSRDICQRGTSLTIQCQVDSQVTMMFWYRQQPGQSLTLIATANQGSEATYESGFVIDKFPISRPNLTFSTLTVSNMSPEDSSIYLCSFCTSQETQYFGPGTRLLVL.

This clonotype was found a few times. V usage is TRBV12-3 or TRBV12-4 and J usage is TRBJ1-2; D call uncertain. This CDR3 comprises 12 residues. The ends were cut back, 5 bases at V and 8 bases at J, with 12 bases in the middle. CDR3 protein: CASSPGLTGYTF. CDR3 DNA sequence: TGTGCCAGCAGTCCCGGACTAACGGGCTACACCTTC.

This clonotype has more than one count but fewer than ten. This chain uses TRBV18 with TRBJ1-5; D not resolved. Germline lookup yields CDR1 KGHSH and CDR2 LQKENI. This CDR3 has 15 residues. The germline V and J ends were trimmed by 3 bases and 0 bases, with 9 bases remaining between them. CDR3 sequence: CASSPGLHSNQPQHF. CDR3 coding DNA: TGTGCCAGCTCACCTGGACTCCATAGCAATCAGCCCCAGCATTTT.

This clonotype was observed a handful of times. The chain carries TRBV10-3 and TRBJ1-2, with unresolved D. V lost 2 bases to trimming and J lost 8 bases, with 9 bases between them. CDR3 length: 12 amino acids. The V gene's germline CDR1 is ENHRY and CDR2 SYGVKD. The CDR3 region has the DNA TGTGCCATCAGTGAGGGAGGGCCGGGCTACACCTTC. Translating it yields CAISEGGPGYTF.

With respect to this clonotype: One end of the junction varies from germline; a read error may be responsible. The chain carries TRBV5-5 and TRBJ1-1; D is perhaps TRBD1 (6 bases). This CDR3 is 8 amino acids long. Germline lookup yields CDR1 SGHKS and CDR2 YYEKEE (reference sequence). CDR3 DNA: TGTGCCACCACAGGGAGGCTCTTT. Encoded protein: CATTGRLF.

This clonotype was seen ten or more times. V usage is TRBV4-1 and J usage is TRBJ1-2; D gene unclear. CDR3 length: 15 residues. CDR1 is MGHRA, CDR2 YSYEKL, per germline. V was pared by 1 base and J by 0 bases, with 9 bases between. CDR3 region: CASSQVPTANYGYTF. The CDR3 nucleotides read TGCGCCAGCAGCCAAGTTCCCACTGCTAACTATGGCTACACCTTC.

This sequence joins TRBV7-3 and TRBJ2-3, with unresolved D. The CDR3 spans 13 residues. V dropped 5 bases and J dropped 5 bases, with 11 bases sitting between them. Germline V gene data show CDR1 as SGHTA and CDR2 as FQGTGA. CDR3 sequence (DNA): TGTGCCAGCAGCCCCGCAGTAAAAGATACGCAGTATTTT. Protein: CASSPAVKDTQYF.

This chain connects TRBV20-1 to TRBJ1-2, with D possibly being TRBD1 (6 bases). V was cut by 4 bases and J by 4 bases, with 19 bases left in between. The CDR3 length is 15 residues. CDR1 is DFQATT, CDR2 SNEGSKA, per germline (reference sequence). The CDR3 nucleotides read TGCAGTGCTAAAGACGCAAGGACAGATCCCTATGGCTACACCTTC. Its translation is CSAKDARTDPYGYTF.

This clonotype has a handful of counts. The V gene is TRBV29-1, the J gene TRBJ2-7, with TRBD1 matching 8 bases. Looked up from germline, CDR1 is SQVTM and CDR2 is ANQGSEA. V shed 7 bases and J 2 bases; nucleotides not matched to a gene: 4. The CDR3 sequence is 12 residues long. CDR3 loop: CSAGQGAYEQYF. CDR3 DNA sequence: TGCAGCGCCGGACAGGGCGCCTACGAGCAGTACTTC.

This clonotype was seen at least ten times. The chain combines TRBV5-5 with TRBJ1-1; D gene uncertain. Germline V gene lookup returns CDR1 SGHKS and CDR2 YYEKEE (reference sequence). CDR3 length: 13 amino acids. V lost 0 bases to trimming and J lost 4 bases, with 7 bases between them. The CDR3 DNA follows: TGTGCCAGCAGCTTGGTTCGGGTCACTGAAGCTTTCTTT. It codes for CASSLVRVTEAFF. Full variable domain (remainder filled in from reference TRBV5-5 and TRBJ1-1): DAGVTQSPTHLIKTRGQQVTLRCSPISGHKSVSWYQQVLGQGPQFIFQYYEKEERGRGNFPDRFSARQFPNYSSELNVNALLLGDSALYLCASSLVRVTEAFFGQGTRLTVV.

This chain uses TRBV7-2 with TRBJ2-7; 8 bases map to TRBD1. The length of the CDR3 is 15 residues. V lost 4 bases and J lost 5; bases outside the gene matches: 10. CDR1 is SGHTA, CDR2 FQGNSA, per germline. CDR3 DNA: TGTGCCAGCAGCTCCGTGCCAGGGGGCCTCCACGAGCAGTACTTC. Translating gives CASSSVPGGLHEQYF. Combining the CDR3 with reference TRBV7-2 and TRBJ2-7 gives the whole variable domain GAGVSQSPSNKVTEKGKDVELRCDPISGHTALYWYRQSLGQGLEFLIYFQGNSAPDKSGLPSDRFSAERTGGSVSTLTIQRTQQEDSAVYLCASSSVPGGLHEQYFGPGTRLTVT.